Below are 24 T cell receptor beta chains sequenced from a single sample in a study of molecular identifiers for immune sequencing clone quantification. TCRdb recomputed calls from the PCR reads with MiXCR, one row per CDR3 protein. The table has 70,000 to 90,000 distinct CDR3 sequences, 21% seen once. The specimen sequenced was naive CD8+ T cells from blood, with Jurkat cell RNA spiked in. Subset indicated: FACS-sorted CD8+CD4-CCR7+CD45RA+ naive T cells. These receptor sequences come from a human donor in good health. Some libraries in this study had Jurkat cell RNA spiked in.

This clonotype was recorded at least ten times. This chain connects TRBV4-3 to TRBJ2-5, with D perhaps matching TRBD1 (6 bases). The length of the CDR3 is 17 residues. Germline-derived CDR1 and CDR2 are LGHNA and YSLEER. Trimming cost V 0 bases and J 5 bases, with 19 bases left between them. The CDR3 loop reads CASSQDPGQYLTETQYF. CDR3 in DNA: TGCGCCAGCAGCCAAGACCCAGGACAGTACCTAACTGAGACCCAGTACTTC.

This clonotype has a count of ten or more. The chain joins TRBV4-3 to TRBJ2-1, with 8 bases aligning to TRBD2. Germline lookup yields CDR1 LGHNA and CDR2 YSLEER. The V and J ends lost 2 bases and 8 bases, in that order; junction bases with no gene match: 11. CDR3 length: 16 residues. The CDR3, as DNA: TGCGCCAGCAGCCAAAATAGCGGGGCCACTTACTATGAGCAGTTCTTC. Its translation: CASSQNSGATYYEQFF.

This clonotype was recorded at least ten times. CDR3: CASSLGLGFVAQNIQYF. The CDR3 DNA follows: TGTGCCAGCAGCCTAGGGCTGGGTTTCGTGGCCCAAAACATTCAGTACTTC. The chain has TRBV7-6 and TRBJ2-4; D is unresolved. Germline-derived CDR1 and CDR2 are SGHVS and FNYEAQ. Trimming shortened V by 5 bases and J by 5 bases, and 22 bases separated the two germline ends. This CDR3 comprises 17 residues.

Ten or more counts support this clonotype. CDR3 bases: TGTGCCACCAGCTCACAGGGGACCGGGGAGCTGTTTTTT. Its protein product is CATSSQGTGELFF. This chain uses TRBV24-1 with TRBJ2-2; 7 nucleotides match TRBD1. V was pared by 7 bases and J by 5 bases, with 3 bases of the junction left unmatched. The CDR3 runs 13 residues. CDR1 KGHDR and CDR2 SFDVKD come from the germline V gene.

This clonotype was seen ten or more times. This chain uses TRBV29-1 with TRBJ2-7; 7 bases are shared with TRBD1. The CDR3 runs to 12 residues. CDR1 and CDR2 from the germline V gene are SQVTM and ANQGSEA. Losses at the gene ends were 7 bases for V and 2 bases for J; bases not matched to a gene: 5. The DNA of the CDR3 is TGCAGCGGCCGGGACAGAACCTACGAGCAGTACTTC. Residues: CSGRDRTYEQYF.

As concerns this clonotype: A read error may produce the germline difference seen at one junction end. The chain is built from TRBV5-3 and TRBJ2-2, with TRBD1 matching 9 bases. TRBV5-3 is treated as an ORF (open reading frame) with a function not yet certain. The CDR3 runs to 17 residues. CDR3 sequence (DNA): TGTGCCAGCAGCTTGAGATTAGGGACAGGGTATATCGGGGAGCTGTTTTTT. This codes for CASSLRLGTGYIGELFF.

This clonotype was found a few times. The chain recombines TRBV4-1 with TRBJ1-5, with TRBD1 matching 9 bases. The CDR3 runs 15 residues. CDR1 is MGHRA and CDR2 is YSYEKL in the germline V gene. J was trimmed by 9 bases and V by 5 bases; bases with no gene match: 11. CDR3 coding DNA: TGCGCCAGCAGCTATCAGACAGGGGGGAGATGGCCCCAGCATTTT. Translation: CASSYQTGGRWPQHF.

This clonotype appeared many times. This chain joins TRBV20-1 and TRBJ2-2, with D possibly being TRBD1 (6 bases). Germline CDR1 and CDR2: DFQATT and SNEGSKA (reference sequence). The CDR3 consists of 13 residues. V was pared by 4 bases and J by 9 bases, with 15 bases between. The CDR3 is CSATSRGVRELFF. The DNA for the CDR3 is TGCAGTGCTACGTCCAGGGGTGTCCGGGAGCTGTTTTTT.

In this sample, this clonotype turned up once. A read error may be the cause here, since a much bigger clone is one base away. The chain combines TRBV6-6 with TRBJ1-5; D is undetermined. The V gene's germline CDR1 is MNHNY and CDR2 SVGAGI (reference sequence). This CDR3 has 14 residues. Trimming removed 7 bases from V and 1 base from J, with 11 bases in between. CDR3 amino acids: CASTQMSSNQPQHF. CDR3 sequence (DNA): TGTGCCAGCACTCAAATGTCGAGCAATCAGCCCCAGCATTTT.

This clonotype was observed at least ten times. V and J are TRBV7-6 and TRBJ2-2, with D unclear. V shed 0 bases and J shed 4 bases, with 6 bases lying between them. This CDR3 spans 14 amino acids. Germline assignment: CDR1 SGHVS and CDR2 FNYEAQ. For the CDR3, the DNA is TGTGCCAGCAGCTTAGCTCTGGGCACCGGGGAGCTGTTTTTT. This sequence encodes CASSLALGTGELFF.

Details on this clonotype: This could be a read error, since a much larger clone is one nucleotide away. The genes are TRBV13 and TRBJ2-7, with TRBD2 as a possible D gene (6 bases). The ends were cut back, 3 bases at V and 3 bases at J, with 24 bases in the middle. Per the germline V gene, CDR1 is PRHDT and CDR2 is FYEKMQ (reference sequence). There are 18 residues in the CDR3. The CDR3 nucleotides read TGTGCCAGCAGCTTCCGTTCCTTCCAGCGGGTGATGGGCTACGAGCAGTACTTC. Protein: CASSFRSFQRVMGYEQYF.

There are a few counts of this clonotype. CDR3 sequence reads: CASSQDAGPGHLYNEQFF. The CDR3 coding sequence is TGCGCCAGCAGCCAAGATGCCGGCCCAGGGCACCTTTACAATGAGCAGTTCTTC. The rearrangement uses TRBV4-3 and TRBJ2-1; weak D call: TRBD1 (5 bases). Germline V gene data show CDR1 as LGHNA and CDR2 as YSLEER. The CDR3 sequence is 18 residues long. V lost 0 bases and J lost 4, with 19 bases in between.

This clonotype was observed at least ten times. The rearrangement joins TRBV7-9 to TRBJ2-1; TRBD1 matches 8 bases. Trimming removed 2 bases from V and 8 bases from J; junction bases left unmatched: 8. This CDR3 is 15 amino acids long. Looked up from germline, CDR1 is SEHNR and CDR2 is FQNEAQ (reference sequence). The CDR3 nucleotides are TGTGCCAGCAGCTTAAGACAGGGGTGGAGCGATGAGCAGTTCTTC. Its translation is CASSLRQGWSDEQFF.

This clonotype was observed many times. The chain uses TRBV4-3 and TRBJ1-1, with 7 bases fitting TRBD1. In germline, CDR1 is LGHNA, CDR2 YSLEER. Trimming cost V 1 base and J 8 bases; bases outside gene matches: 1. This CDR3 is built from 12 residues. The CDR3, as DNA: TGCGCCAGCAGCCAAGGGACAGGAGAAGCTTTCTTT. Translating gives CASSQGTGEAFF.

Details on this clonotype: At one end the junction does not follow the germline gene, possibly because of a read error. The V gene is TRBV6-2 or TRBV6-3, the J gene TRBJ2-7; the D call may be TRBD1 or TRBD2 (5 bases each). The CDR3 runs 16 residues. The germline V gene encodes CDR1 MNHEY and CDR2 SVGEGT. Written as DNA, the CDR3 is TGTGCCCGCAGTTACTCTAACCGGGACCCGGTTGGCGAGCAGTACTTC. Translated: CARSYSNRDPVGEQYF.

A note on this clonotype: At one of its ends the junction is not consistent with the germline gene, which may arise from a read error. The genes are TRBV12-3 or TRBV12-4 and TRBJ1-5; TRBD1 agrees at 7 bases. This CDR3 comprises 15 residues. Here the CDR3 DNA reads TGTGCCGGCAGTCCCGGGACAGAGAGCAATCAGCCCCAGCATTTT. This sequence encodes CAGSPGTESNQPQHF.

This rearrangement joins TRBV7-9 to TRBJ2-1, with D possibly matching TRBD1 (6 bases). The germline V and J ends were trimmed by 5 bases and 2 bases, with 16 bases remaining between them. Germline-derived CDR1 and CDR2 are SEHNR and FQNEAQ (reference sequence). This CDR3 comprises 16 residues. In DNA form, the CDR3 reads TGTGCCAGCAGCCCGAGTACAGGGCTAACCTACAATGAGCAGTTCTTC. This gives the protein CASSPSTGLTYNEQFF.

This clonotype was detected ten times or more. The V and J genes are TRBV7-9 and TRBJ2-2; either TRBD1 or TRBD2 may supply D (5 bases each). This CDR3 is built from 16 residues. V was cut by 5 bases and J by 3 bases, with 16 bases left in between. From germline, CDR1 is SEHNR and CDR2 FQNEAQ (reference sequence). CDR3 region: CASSPIPGTYTGELFF. As DNA, the CDR3 is TGTGCCAGCAGCCCCATTCCGGGGACCTACACCGGGGAGCTGTTTTTT.

This clonotype was detected ten times or more. The chain is built from TRBV5-6 and TRBJ2-3; D is ambiguous. From germline, CDR1 is SGHDT and CDR2 YYEEEE. Trimming took off 1 base at V and 5 bases at J, with 11 bases between the two ends. CDR3 length equals 14 residues. The CDR3 protein is CASSLIGNGDTQYF. DNA for the CDR3: TGTGCCAGCAGCTTGATAGGGAACGGAGATACGCAGTATTTT.

There are a few counts of this clonotype. The chain uses TRBV6-5 and TRBJ2-3; 10 bases map to TRBD2. The CDR3 has 17 residues. The germline CDR1 and CDR2 sequences are MNHEY and SVGAGI. Trimming at V came to 0 bases and at J to 3 bases, leaving 6 bases not matched to a gene. This CDR3 is CASSYSWLAGVTDTQYF. In DNA, the CDR3 is TGTGCCAGCAGTTACTCGTGGCTAGCGGGAGTAACAGATACGCAGTATTTT.

This clonotype was found many times. V and J are TRBV29-1 and TRBJ2-7, with 7 positions matching TRBD1. Germline values: CDR1 SQVTM, CDR2 ANQGSEA. The CDR3 is 12 residues long. With 7 bases clipped from V and 1 base from J, the junction kept 4 bases outside the gene matches. DNA for the CDR3: TGCAGCGCCCGGGACAGTTCCTACGAGCAGTACTTC. This gives the protein CSARDSSYEQYF.

A few counts support this clonotype. The CDR3 DNA is TGTGCCAGCAGTTACCTGACTAGCGGGGCCGCAGGGGAGCTGTTTTTT. Translated, it gives CASSYLTSGAAGELFF. The chain recombines TRBV6-2 or TRBV6-3 with TRBJ2-2; the match to TRBD2 covers 11 bases. CDR3 length: 16 amino acids. Germline CDR1 is MNHEY and CDR2 is SVGEGT. V shed 2 bases, J shed 8 bases, and the junction held 7 bases outside the gene matches.

This clonotype was counted at least ten times. The chain combines TRBV6-5 with TRBJ2-3, with D unclear. With 4 bases removed from V and 0 bases from J, the gap between germline ends came to 5 bases. This CDR3 contains 13 residues. From germline, CDR1 is MNHEY and CDR2 SVGAGI. The CDR3 is CASSSTSTDTQYF. DNA for the CDR3: TGTGCCAGCAGTTCCACTAGCACAGATACGCAGTATTTT.

This clonotype has ten or more counts. This sequence joins TRBV23-1 and TRBJ2-7; 7 bases agree with TRBD1. TRBV23-1 belongs to the ORF category, with a function that is uncertain. The trim removed 1 base at V and 6 bases at J, leaving 21 bases unmatched. There are 19 residues in the CDR3. CDR3 nucleotides: TGCGCCAGCAGTCAATGCCTAAGGGGGCCAGACAGGACTGCTCGCGAGCAGTACTTC. This codes for CASSQCLRGPDRTAREQYF.